Listed here are 20 T cell receptor beta chains from one sample, sequenced in a study of cytomegalovirus exposure and HLA in healthy donors. Primers included in the PCR were 60 Vbeta and 13 Jbeta primers. Assay used: immunoSEQ multiplex PCR; TCRdb lists only in-frame clones, some missing. The table has approximately 150,000 clones, around 78% seen once; the top ten hold 5.5% to 7%. Material for sequencing was PBMCs. The receptors stem from a woman aged 40-49 years in good health and CMV-seropositive.

The V call is TRBV27, the J call TRBJ2-2; 10 positions match TRBD1. This CDR3 comprises 17 residues. Germline values: CDR1 MNHEY, CDR2 SMNVEV (reference sequence). The ends lost 3 bases at V and 0 bases at J; junction bases unmatched: 4. CDR3 in amino acids: CASSFLGQGANTGELFF. The CDR3 DNA is TGTGCCAGCAGTTTCCTAGGACAGGGGGCGAACACCGGGGAGCTGTTTTTT.

This chain connects TRBV2 to TRBJ2-4; TRBD2 might be the D (5 bases). V lost 4 bases, J lost 5 bases, and 12 bases lay in between. Per germline, CDR1 SNHLY and CDR2 FYNNEI. This CDR3 is 14 amino acids long. CDR3 residues: CASSGLGEENIQYF. In DNA, the CDR3 is TGTGCCAGCAGTGGGTTGGGAGAAGAAAACATTCAGTACTTC. The full variable domain, in which reference TRBV2 and TRBJ2-4 provide the parts outside the CDR3, is EPEVTQTPSHQVTQMGQEVILRCVPISNHLYFYWYRQILGQKVEFLVSFYNNEISEKSEIFDDQFSVERPDGSNFTLKIRSTKLEDSAMYFCASSGLGEENIQYFGAGTRLSVL.

The sample holds a few counts of this clone. The chain uses TRBV27 and TRBJ2-7; TRBD1 aligns across 8 bases. Germline-derived CDR1 and CDR2 are MNHEY and SMNVEV (reference sequence). The CDR3 contains 15 residues. Germline trimming cut 5 bases from V and 5 bases from J; bases unmatched to any gene: 11. The CDR3 region is CASSGSGQGSHEQYF. In DNA, the CDR3 is TGTGCCAGCAGTGGCTCCGGACAGGGCAGCCACGAGCAGTACTTC.

The V and J genes are TRBV2 and TRBJ2-7; 7 nucleotides align to TRBD1. Germline V lookup: CDR1 SNHLY, CDR2 FYNNEI. With V trimmed by 5 bases and J by 3 bases, 4 bases remained unmatched. CDR3 length: 13 residues. As DNA, the CDR3 is TGTGCCAGCAGTAAAGGGACAGACTACGAGCAGTACTTC. As protein: CASSKGTDYEQYF.

J is TRBJ2-3 and V is TRBV29-1, with D possibly matching TRBD1 (6 bases). Trimming took off 7 bases at V and 3 bases at J, with 26 bases between the two ends. Germline V CDR1 and CDR2: SQVTM, ANQGSEA. The CDR3 totals 17 residues. The CDR3 DNA reads as TGCAGCGCTGCAGCATCCCCGACAGGCGACGTTACAGATACGCAGTATTTT. Its protein product is CSAAASPTGDVTDTQYF.

This clone was detected a few times. The V call is TRBV6-6, the J call TRBJ2-5; 10 bases are shared with TRBD1. Germline-derived CDR1 and CDR2 are MNHNY and SVGAGI (reference sequence). V was pared by 9 bases and J by 5 bases, with 9 bases of the junction left unmatched. The CDR3 has 14 amino acids. CDR3 loop: CASDRQGAWETQYF. DNA for the CDR3: TGTGCCAGTGATAGACAGGGGGCTTGGGAGACCCAGTACTTC.

The genes are TRBV5-1 and TRBJ2-5; no definite D call. The CDR3 loop spans 14 amino acids. Germline V gene data show CDR1 as SGHRS and CDR2 as YFSETQ. V gave up 1 base and J gave up 5 bases, with 12 bases separating them. CDR3 sequence: CASSLLSSAETQYF. The CDR3 region has the DNA TGCGCCAGCAGCTTGCTAAGCTCCGCGGAGACCCAGTACTTC.

V is TRBV9 and J is TRBJ1-2; D gene ambiguous. This CDR3 comprises 13 residues. Germline CDR1 reads SGDLS; CDR2 reads YYNGEE. Trimming took off 4 bases at V and 6 bases at J, with 13 bases between the two ends. CDR3 nucleotides: TGTGCCAGCAGCCCTGTGAGCCTGGATGGCTACACCTTC. Protein sequence: CASSPVSLDGYTF.

The V call is TRBV11-2, the J call TRBJ2-7, with D hard to call. The germline V gene encodes CDR1 SGHAT and CDR2 FQNNGV. Trimming removed 1 base at V and 3 bases at J, with 16 bases between. This CDR3 is 16 amino acids long. The CDR3 region has the DNA TGTGCCAGCAGCTTAGGGGCGTACGGCCTAAGCTACGAGCAGTACTTC. Translated: CASSLGAYGLSYEQYF.

This sequence joins TRBV10-3 and TRBJ2-3; maybe TRBD2 (6 bases). With 7 bases removed from V and 1 base from J, the gap between germline ends came to 15 bases. The CDR3 has 15 amino acids. Per germline, CDR1 ENHRY and CDR2 SYGVKD. The CDR3 sequence is CAINGMPGGTDTQYF. Here the CDR3 DNA reads TGTGCCATCAACGGTATGCCGGGAGGCACAGATACGCAGTATTTT.

This chain connects TRBV7-6 to TRBJ2-3; 8 nucleotides match TRBD2. Trimming at V came to 5 bases and at J to 1 base, leaving 11 bases not matched to a gene. CDR3 size: 17 residues. Germline assignment: CDR1 SGHVS and CDR2 FNYEAQ. Here the CDR3 reads CASSPRGVAGRTDTQYF. Here the CDR3 DNA reads TGTGCCAGCAGCCCCCGGGGGGTAGCGGGGCGCACAGATACGCAGTATTTT.

The chain carries TRBV5-1 and TRBJ2-3; tentatively, D is TRBD2 (5 bases). Deletions cut 5 bases from V and 0 bases from J, with 10 bases between. The CDR3 is 14 residues long. CDR1 SGHRS and CDR2 YFSETQ come from the germline V gene. CDR3: CASRREQSTDTQYF. Here the CDR3 DNA reads TGCGCCAGCAGGAGGGAGCAAAGCACAGATACGCAGTATTTT.

The chain employs TRBV7-2 and TRBJ1-2, with 12 bases that match TRBD1. Germline-derived CDR1 and CDR2 are SGHTA and FQGNSA. J gave up 8 bases and V 5 bases, and 15 bases lay outside the gene matches. CDR3 length equals 17 residues. CDR3 sequence: CASSPRFAGQGAYGYTF. The CDR3 nucleotides are TGTGCCAGCAGCCCCCGGTTTGCGGGACAGGGGGCATACGGCTACACCTTC.

The rearrangement uses TRBV6-6 and TRBJ2-1; 10 bases match TRBD2. CDR1 and CDR2 (germline): MNHNY, SVGAGI (reference sequence). CDR3 size: 14 residues. J was trimmed by 3 bases and V by 4 bases; bases with no gene match: 0. CDR3 coding DNA: TGTGCCAGCAGTTCTAGCGGGAGCTACAATGAGCAGTTCTTC. This codes for CASSSSGSYNEQFF.

The rearrangement joins TRBV5-5 to TRBJ2-1, with D perhaps matching TRBD2 (5 bases). The V gene lost 0 bases and the J gene lost 6 bases, with 10 bases spanning the gap. CDR3 length: 14 amino acids. Germline CDR1 SGHKS, CDR2 YYEKEE (reference sequence). The CDR3 DNA is TGTGCCAGCAGCTTGGTTGGACTCACCAATGAGCAGTTCTTC. Protein product: CASSLVGLTNEQFF.

This clone was seen more than once but under ten times. One end of the junction fails to match germline, which may point to a read error. The chain couples TRBV6-1 to TRBJ2-1; D is perhaps TRBD2 (6 bases). The CDR3 runs to 18 residues. Germline CDR1 reads MNHNS; CDR2 reads SASEGT. The CDR3 spells CAISDLSLVGGDYNEQFF. In DNA, the CDR3 is TGTGCCATCAGTGACCTATCCCTCGTGGGAGGCGACTACAATGAGCAGTTCTTC.

V is TRBV7-2 and J is TRBJ1-1; D is possibly TRBD1 (5 bases). From germline, CDR1 is SGHTA and CDR2 FQGNSA. The CDR3 spans 13 residues. The V end lost 2 bases, the J end lost 1 base, and 5 bases lay between the germline ends. The CDR3 here is CASSLQGNTEAFF. CDR3 nucleotide sequence: TGTGCCAGCAGCTTACAGGGGAACACTGAAGCTTTCTTT.

V is TRBV19 and J is TRBJ2-3; unclear D gene. Germline V gives CDR1 LNHDA, CDR2 SQIVND (reference sequence). CDR3 length: 14 residues. The germline V and J ends were trimmed by 2 bases and 4 bases, with 10 bases remaining between them. The CDR3 spells CASSILSVADTQYF. The DNA for the CDR3 is TGTGCCAGTAGTATACTAAGCGTGGCAGATACGCAGTATTTT.

The chain employs TRBV5-4 and TRBJ2-1; 8 positions agree with TRBD2. J was trimmed by 3 bases and V by 2 bases; bases with no gene match: 4. The germline CDR1 and CDR2 sequences are SGHNT and YYREEE (reference sequence). The CDR3 sequence is 15 residues long. Written as DNA, the CDR3 is TGTGCCAGCAGCTTCAGCGGGAGTAACTACAATGAGCAGTTCTTC. It specifies CASSFSGSNYNEQFF.

The chain uses TRBV4-1 and TRBJ2-7, with 10 nucleotides matching TRBD2. V shed 3 bases and J 5 bases; nucleotides not matched to a gene: 13. Germline V gene lookup returns CDR1 MGHRA and CDR2 YSYEKL. CDR3 length equals 17 residues. CDR3 bases: TGCGCCAGCAGCCACCTATCCTTAGCGGGAGGTCTTAACGAGCAGTACTTC. Translation gives CASSHLSLAGGLNEQYF.